One sample yielded the 32 T cell receptor beta chains listed below, sequenced in a study of blood T cells in healthy people across ages. The authors ran a second PCR of about 6 to 11 cycles using a sample-barcoded 5' primer and a J-beta primer mix. A single record per CDR3 protein comes from TCRdb applying MiXCR to the 5' RACE reads. The sample holds roughly 730,000 distinct CDR3 sequences; roughly three fifths are singletons and the top ten take approximately 24%. Material for sequencing was blood. The receptors come from a man aged 40-49 years in good health.

This clonotype was seen more than once but under ten times. The chain recombines TRBV24-1 with TRBJ2-4; tentative D call: TRBD1 (6 bases). CDR1 is KGHDR, CDR2 SFDVKD, per germline. CDR3 size: 15 residues. Trimming took off 4 bases at V and 0 bases at J, with 9 bases between the two ends. CDR3 in amino acids: CATSEGTLAKNIQYF. In DNA form, the CDR3 reads TGTGCCACCAGTGAGGGGACATTAGCCAAAAACATTCAGTACTTC.

The J gene is TRBJ2-5, the V gene TRBV5-5, with 9 nucleotides matching TRBD2. The assigned J gene may be wrong: the sequence end matches TRBJ2-7 better. The CDR3 contains 15 residues. Germline assignment: CDR1 SGHKS and CDR2 YYEKEE (reference sequence). The CDR3 DNA sequence: TGTGCCAGCAGCTTGTCGCCTAGCGGGAACCACGAGCAGTACTTC. It encodes CASSLSPSGNHEQYF.

The genes are TRBV9 and TRBJ2-1; D possibly corresponds to TRBD1 (5 bases). V was pared by 0 bases and J by 3 bases, with 10 bases between. The germline V gene has CDR1 SGDLS and CDR2 YYNGEE. CDR3 length equals 15 residues. The CDR3 DNA reads TGTGCCAGCAGCGTAGAAGTGGGGCTCTACAATGAGCAGTTCTTC. Encoded protein: CASSVEVGLYNEQFF.

J is TRBJ2-3 and V is TRBV6-6; D possibly corresponds to TRBD1 (5 bases). CDR1 is MNHNY and CDR2 is SVGAGI in the germline V gene (reference sequence). Trimming removed 2 bases from V and 2 bases from J, with 14 bases in between. CDR3 length: 16 residues. For the CDR3, the DNA is TGTGCCAGCAGTTACAGGGAAACAGGAACCACAGATACGCAGTATTTT. Amino acids: CASSYRETGTTDTQYF.

This clonotype was detected only a few times. The V call is TRBV7-2, the J call TRBJ2-7, with 9 bases aligning to TRBD1. Trimming at V came to 5 bases and at J to 5 bases, leaving 13 bases not matched to a gene. The CDR3 spans 16 residues. Germline V gene data show CDR1 as SGHTA and CDR2 as FQGNSA. DNA for the CDR3: TGTGCCAGCAGCCTACAGACAGGGGGAGTCTTCAACGAGCAGTACTTC. Encoded protein: CASSLQTGGVFNEQYF.

This chain uses TRBV24-1 with TRBJ2-5, with D perhaps matching TRBD2 (6 bases). Germline V CDR1 and CDR2: KGHDR, SFDVKD. Trimming left V 0 bases short and J 10 bases short, with 8 bases between. The CDR3 length is 12 residues. The CDR3 DNA is TGTGCCACCAGTGATTTGACCGGGGGCCAGTACTTC. Protein product: CATSDLTGGQYF.

J is TRBJ2-1 and V is TRBV7-3, with TRBD2 matching over 12 bases. The germline V gene encodes CDR1 SGHTA and CDR2 FQGTGA. V gave up 0 bases and J gave up 1 base; unmatched junction bases: 10. The CDR3 covers 20 residues. The CDR3 here is CASSLTIRLAGDGSYNEQFF. The CDR3 region has the DNA TGTGCCAGCAGCTTAACAATCCGACTAGCGGGAGACGGTTCCTACAATGAGCAGTTCTTC.

The V and J genes are TRBV20-1 and TRBJ2-7, with 7 bases matching TRBD2. J was trimmed by 3 bases and V by 5 bases; bases with no gene match: 7. The germline V gene has CDR1 DFQATT and CDR2 SNEGSKA (reference sequence). The CDR3 consists of 13 residues. The CDR3: CSAGGGGFYEQYF. The CDR3 DNA is TGCAGTGCTGGGGGGGGAGGGTTCTACGAGCAGTACTTC.

The count of this clonotype is one. The rearrangement uses TRBV7-9 and TRBJ2-5; D is unclear. In germline, CDR1 is SEHNR, CDR2 FQNEAQ (reference sequence). This CDR3 is built from 13 residues. Trimming took off 5 bases at V and 0 bases at J, with 7 bases between the two ends. CDR3 amino acids: CASSPPDQETQYF. The CDR3 DNA reads as TGTGCCAGCAGCCCCCCCGACCAAGAGACCCAGTACTTC.

The genes are TRBV7-2 and TRBJ2-3; the match to TRBD1 covers 10 bases. The CDR3 is made up of 15 amino acids. Germline trimming cut 4 bases from V and 4 bases from J; bases unmatched to any gene: 5. The germline V gene encodes CDR1 SGHTA and CDR2 FQGNSA. The CDR3 loop reads CASSSRTGGADTQYF. As DNA, the CDR3 is TGTGCCAGCAGCTCCCGGACAGGGGGGGCAGATACGCAGTATTTT.

This clonotype was detected only once. A read error may be the cause here, since a much bigger clone is one base away. The conserved final phenylalanine or tryptophan is absent from the CDR3, which likely points to a read error. The V and J genes are TRBV7-3 and TRBJ2-6; possibly TRBD2 for D (6 bases). From germline, CDR1 is SGHTA and CDR2 FQGTGA. The CDR3 contains 18 residues. V lost 5 bases to trimming and J lost 2 bases, with 19 bases between them. CDR3 bases: TGTGCCAGCAGCGTACGGGACTTATCACGAGCTGGGGCCAACGTCCTGACTCTC. Amino acid sequence: CASSVRDLSRAGANVLTL.

This clonotype was seen many times. The genes are TRBV6-4 and TRBJ2-1, with TRBD1 matching 10 bases. Germline V gene sequence: CDR1 MRHNA, CDR2 SNTAGT. The CDR3 covers 14 residues. The ends lost 0 bases at V and 9 bases at J; junction bases unmatched: 2. DNA of the CDR3: TGTGCCAGCAGTGACTCGGGACAGGGGTTTGAGCAGTTCTTC. Amino acids: CASSDSGQGFEQFF.

The chain couples TRBV20-1 to TRBJ2-7; TRBD2 agrees at 7 bases. The V and J ends lost 0 bases and 3 bases, in that order; junction bases with no gene match: 5. CDR3 length: 14 residues. The V gene's germline CDR1 is DFQATT and CDR2 SNEGSKA (reference sequence). In DNA form, the CDR3 reads TGCAGTGCTAGAGATCGATCTAGCGGCTACGAGCAGTACTTC. Amino acids: CSARDRSSGYEQYF.

This rearrangement joins TRBV11-2 to TRBJ2-5; 10 positions match TRBD1. V lost 4 bases, J lost 4 bases, and 9 bases stayed unmatched. This CDR3 comprises 16 residues. Germline values: CDR1 SGHAT, CDR2 FQNNGV. In DNA form, the CDR3 reads TGTGCCAGCAGCTCTGTAATGACAGGGGGCACAGAGACCCAGTACTTC. This sequence encodes CASSSVMTGGTETQYF.

A few counts support this clonotype. The chain joins TRBV18 to TRBJ1-6, with TRBD1 matching over 8 bases. J lost 6 bases, V lost 3 bases, and 7 bases had no gene match. Looked up from germline, CDR1 is KGHSH and CDR2 is LQKENI. There are 16 residues in the CDR3. The CDR3 DNA reads TGTGCCAGCTCACCTGGGACAGGCCCGCGTAATTCACCCCTCCACTTT. This sequence encodes CASSPGTGPRNSPLHF.

The chain links TRBV27 to TRBJ1-2, with 11 bases aligning to TRBD1. The CDR3 spans 14 residues. V lost 3 bases to trimming and J lost 6 bases; unmatched junction nucleotides: 3. The germline V gene encodes CDR1 MNHEY and CDR2 SMNVEV (reference sequence). The CDR3 loop reads CASSLDRGRDGYTF. The CDR3 nucleotides are TGTGCCAGCAGTTTGGACAGGGGGCGCGATGGCTACACCTTC.

The J gene is TRBJ2-5, the V gene TRBV20-1; D is uncertain. Germline loops: CDR1 DFQATT, CDR2 SNEGSKA (reference sequence). The CDR3 sequence is 13 residues long. V was trimmed by 0 bases and J by 4 bases, leaving 9 bases between them. This CDR3 reads CSARENARETQYF. For the CDR3, the DNA is TGCAGTGCTAGAGAGAATGCAAGAGAGACCCAGTACTTC.

The genes are TRBV7-9 and TRBJ2-5, with 8 bases fitting TRBD2. V dropped 4 bases and J dropped 3; count of bases not matched to a gene: 4. CDR3 size: 14 residues. The germline CDR1 and CDR2 sequences are SEHNR and FQNEAQ (reference sequence). CDR3 in amino acids: CASSWHSGEETQYF. The DNA for the CDR3 is TGTGCCAGCAGCTGGCATAGCGGGGAAGAGACCCAGTACTTC.

The sample holds a few counts of this clonotype. The chain employs TRBV27 and TRBJ1-1; D call uncertain. There are 14 residues in the CDR3. The germline CDR1 and CDR2 sequences are MNHEY and SMNVEV (reference sequence). V was pared by 3 bases and J by 1 base, with 9 bases between. The CDR3 protein is CASSFPGPNTEAFF. The CDR3 nucleotides read TGTGCCAGCAGTTTTCCCGGGCCGAACACTGAAGCTTTCTTT.

The DNA of the CDR3 is TGTGCCAGCAGCAAACAGGGGGACCAAGAGACCCAGTACTTC. It is translated as CASSKQGDQETQYF. The gene calls are TRBV9 and TRBJ2-5, with TRBD1 matching 8 bases. V gave up 4 bases and J gave up 0 bases; unmatched junction bases: 2. Germline V gene sequence: CDR1 SGDLS, CDR2 YYNGEE. This CDR3 has 14 amino acids.

The chain joins TRBV2 to TRBJ2-1, with TRBD2 matching over 12 bases. The ends lost 11 bases at V and 9 bases at J; junction bases unmatched: 8. The CDR3 covers 13 residues. From germline, CDR1 is SNHLY and CDR2 FYNNEI. CDR3 amino acids: CAGALAGGGEQFF. In DNA, the CDR3 is TGTGCCGGCGCCCTAGCGGGGGGGGGTGAGCAGTTCTTC.

The chain employs TRBV20-1 and TRBJ2-5; 9 bases align to TRBD2. With the DNA end fitting TRBJ2-7 better, the J assignment may be wrong. The CDR3 totals 16 residues. Germline loops: CDR1 DFQATT, CDR2 SNEGSKA (reference sequence). The chain's CDR3 is CSASEVAGDLPYEQYF. In DNA, the CDR3 is TGCAGTGCTAGCGAGGTAGCGGGGGACTTGCCCTACGAGCAGTACTTC.

The genes are TRBV5-1 and TRBJ2-7; D is possibly TRBD1 (5 bases). V lost 4 bases, J lost 7 bases, and 24 bases lay in between. This CDR3 region has 16 residues. Germline V gene data show CDR1 as SGHRS and CDR2 as YFSETQ. The CDR3 protein is CASSGPRVRSSDEQYF. Here the CDR3 DNA reads TGCGCCAGCAGCGGACCCAGGGTACGGTCCTCCGATGAGCAGTACTTC. The variable domain in full, completed from reference TRBV5-1 and TRBJ2-7, reads KAGVTQTPRYLIKTRGQQVTLSCSPISGHRSVSWYQQTPGQGLQFLFEYFSETQRNKGNFPGRFSGRQFSNSRSEMNVSTLELGDSALYLCASSGPRVRSSDEQYFGPGTRLTVT.

The chain joins TRBV27 to TRBJ2-3, with TRBD2 matching 7 bases. Trimming removed 6 bases from V and 1 base from J; junction bases left unmatched: 16. The CDR3 contains 18 residues. Germline V gives CDR1 MNHEY, CDR2 SMNVEV (reference sequence). The DNA of the CDR3 is TGTGCCAGCAGCCCTAGGGGACGGGGGGTCCCGCGCACAGATACGCAGTATTTT. It is translated as CASSPRGRGVPRTDTQYF.

V and J are TRBV5-1 and TRBJ1-1, with 7 bases fitting TRBD1. The trim removed 4 bases at V and 11 bases at J, leaving 11 bases unmatched. The CDR3 loop spans 13 amino acids. Germline-derived CDR1 and CDR2 are SGHRS and YFSETQ. The CDR3 here is CASSLLDREWAFF. The CDR3 DNA reads as TGCGCCAGCAGCCTCCTCGACAGGGAGTGGGCTTTCTTT.

This clonotype showed up just a few times. The rearrangement links TRBV11-2 to TRBJ2-5, with 8 bases identical to TRBD2. Germline CDR1 and CDR2: SGHAT and FQNNGV. This CDR3 contains 17 residues. Trimming at V came to 2 bases and at J to 0 bases, leaving 8 bases not matched to a gene. CDR3 in amino acids: CASSLTPGGGYQETQYF. CDR3 sequence (DNA): TGTGCCAGCAGCTTAACCCCCGGGGGGGGTTACCAAGAGACCCAGTACTTC.

This sequence joins TRBV18 and TRBJ2-3; 10 bases map to TRBD2. Germline CDR1 reads KGHSH; CDR2 reads LQKENI. Unmatched junction bases numbered 11, after V lost 5 bases and J lost 3 bases. The CDR3 runs 17 residues. CDR3 in amino acids: CASSTLAGPDTTDTQYF. The CDR3 nucleotides read TGTGCCAGCTCAACACTAGCGGGACCTGATACTACAGATACGCAGTATTTT.

The gene calls are TRBV12-3 or TRBV12-4 and TRBJ2-3; D is perhaps TRBD2 (5 bases). Between the trimmed V and J ends, which lost 7 bases and 5 bases, there was a span of 16 bases. The CDR3 contains 14 residues. This CDR3 reads CASTLGVAGDTQYF. The CDR3 DNA reads TGTGCCAGCACCCTGGGAGTAGCAGGAGATACGCAGTATTTT.

This clonotype was recorded a few times. The chain is built from TRBV7-2 and TRBJ1-5, with 9 bases fitting TRBD1. Germline CDR1 SGHTA, CDR2 FQGNSA. The CDR3 runs to 16 residues. After removal of 4 bases from V and 6 bases from J, the junction contained 10 bases not matched to a gene. DNA for the CDR3: TGTGCCAGCAGCTCTAATCCCGGGACAGGGATTCAGCCCCAGCATTTT. This codes for CASSSNPGTGIQPQHF. Full variable domain (remainder filled in from reference TRBV7-2 and TRBJ1-5): GAGVSQSPSNKVTEKGKDVELRCDPISGHTALYWYRQSLGQGLEFLIYFQGNSAPDKSGLPSDRFSAERTGGSVSTLTIQRTQQEDSAVYLCASSSNPGTGIQPQHFGDGTRLSIL.

The chain combines TRBV28 with TRBJ1-5, with D unclear. V lost 7 bases, J lost 4 bases, and 11 bases lay in between. Germline values: CDR1 MDHEN, CDR2 SYDVKM. This CDR3 spans 13 amino acids. The chain's CDR3 is CASTSDENQPQHF. As DNA, the CDR3 is TGTGCCAGCACCTCGGACGAGAATCAGCCCCAGCATTTT.

V usage is TRBV28 and J usage is TRBJ2-7; D gene uncertain. The CDR3 length is 15 residues. Germline V gives CDR1 MDHEN, CDR2 SYDVKM. V was shortened by 6 bases and J by 7 bases, with 22 bases between the two germline ends. CDR3 residues: CASRGFSGSYNEQYF. DNA of the CDR3: TGTGCCAGCAGGGGCTTCTCCGGATCCTACAATGAGCAGTACTTC.

This chain connects TRBV28 to TRBJ2-5, with 8 bases that match TRBD2. J gave up 1 base and V 2 bases, and 6 bases lay outside the gene matches. This CDR3 spans 16 amino acids. The V gene's germline CDR1 is MDHEN and CDR2 SYDVKM. CDR3 sequence: CASSLPERGSQETQYF. The CDR3 DNA reads TGTGCCAGCAGTTTACCTGAGCGGGGGAGCCAAGAGACCCAGTACTTC.